Each of the 6 T cell receptor beta chains below was sequenced from the same sample in a study of T cells expressing NK-cell markers. For each CDR3 protein, TCRdb gives one entry from its re-call of the 5' RACE reads, without DNA. Here the sample table reports about 150,000 distinct CDR3 sequences. The sequenced sample was blood T cells: a sorted CD56 or NKG2C T cell subset, CD4+ or CD8+ T cells, or bulk PBMC T cells (not recorded which). These receptors were collected from a woman between 50 and 59 years old in good health.

The chain links TRBV7-9 to TRBJ1-1; the D gene TCRdb calls, TRBD1, cannot be checked with no DNA. CDR1 and CDR2 from the germline V gene are SEHNR and FQNEAQ (reference sequence). CDR3 length: 13 residues. The CDR3 protein is CASSPGIGQEAFF.

The V and J genes are TRBV7-2 and TRBJ2-3. This CDR3 spans 14 amino acids. Germline V gene sequence: CDR1 SGHTA, CDR2 FQGNSA. CDR3 region: CASSLMGAPDTQYF.

The V gene is TRBV4-1, the J gene TRBJ2-1; TCRdb designates TRBD2, a call that cannot be tested without DNA. The CDR3 loop spans 20 amino acids. Germline V gene data show CDR1 as MGHRA and CDR2 as YSYEKL. The CDR3 protein is CASSQTPGLAGGSSYNEQFF.

The chain carries TRBV19 and TRBJ2-3; TCRdb indicates TRBD2, and absent DNA this call remains unverified. CDR1 and CDR2 from the germline V gene are LNHDA and SQIVND (reference sequence). The length of the CDR3 is 16 residues. The CDR3 protein is CASSIVVGPDTDTQYF.

This chain links TRBV21-1 with TRBJ2-1. TRBV21-1 is a known pseudogene. The CDR3 contains 12 residues. The CDR3 sequence: CASSKAVLNQFF.

The chain is built from TRBV7-8 and TRBJ2-5; TCRdb's assignment of TRBD1 cannot be checked, as there is no DNA. CDR1 SGHVS and CDR2 FQNEAQ come from the germline V gene. The CDR3 runs to 14 residues. The CDR3 spells CASSLDRVGETQYF.